This T cell receptor beta chain was observed in a study of shared clonotypes between healthy human individuals. For the study at large: Every donor yielded three CD4 naive, three CD4 memory, two CD8 naive and one CD8 memory plate.

Sequencing was at deep level. The repertoire was sequenced with immunoSEQ multiplex PCR; TCRdb's copy has only in-frame clones and lacks some. In the table there are millions of clones, about 92% of which are singletons. The study's findings and limits: Against clonotypes common to all four donors, non-shared ones had lower generation probabilities.

This CDR3 contains 16 residues. Details on this clone: Its antigen is as yet unknown.

Naive CD8 isolation took CD45RO-negative cells positively selected for CCR7 and excluded terminally differentiated effector memory CD45RA+ cells. The sample taken for sequencing was naive CD8+ T cells from PBMCs. The TCR originated in a man aged 18-30 years in good health. Some clones in this sample may be carry-over from other donors' samples. The chain couples TRBV12-2 to TRBJ1-1; the tabulated D call, TRBD1, remains unverified against the DNA. TRBV12-2 is a listed pseudogene. The CDR3 sequence is CASRSRKDRARTEAFF. The CDR3 nucleotides are TGTGCAAGTCGCTCGCGAAAGGACAGGGCGAGGACTGAAGCTTTCTTT.